This is a list of T cell receptor beta chains from one sample in a study of blood T cell repertoires in COVID-19. Produced via immunoSEQ multiplex PCR; TCRdb's table is partial and in-frame only. The table lists about 400,000 clones, 87% of them singletons, with approximately 2% in the top ten. The sample comprised PBMCs or T cells enriched from blood (not recorded which). These receptors were collected from a woman aged 18-29 years with acute COVID-19. The CDR3 runs from the conserved cysteine through the conserved F or W. D genes are given only for firm matches. Size values are once, few and many counts, or a class for expanded clones, and some rows have none.

D gene: TRBD1
CDR3 length: 15
clone size: .
J gene: TRBJ1-5
V gene: TRBV6-5
CDR3 protein: CASSVDRVGHQPQHF
CDR3 DNA: TGTGCCAGCAGCGTGGACAGGGTTGGCCATCAGCCCCAGCATTTT

D gene: .
CDR3 length: 16
clone size: .
J gene: TRBJ2-1
V gene: TRBV25-1
CDR3 protein: CASSETSGSTGDEQFF
CDR3 DNA: TGTGCCAGCAGTGAAACCAGCGGCTCAACCGGGGATGAGCAGTTCTTC

D gene: .
CDR3 length: 16
clone size: .
J gene: TRBJ2-7
V gene: TRBV2
CDR3 protein: CASTPWVKGRTYEQYF
CDR3 DNA: TGTGCCAGCACTCCCTGGGTCAAGGGGCGGACCTACGAGCAGTACTTC

D gene: .
CDR3 length: 17
clone size: few
J gene: TRBJ2-1
V gene: TRBV7-3
CDR3 protein: CASSLVASGGPYNEQFF
CDR3 DNA: TGTGCCAGCTCCTTAGTGGCTTCGGGGGGCCCCTACAATGAGCAGTTCTTC

D gene: TRBD2
CDR3 length: 15
clone size: .
J gene: TRBJ2-2
V gene: TRBV3-1/TRBV3-2
CDR3 protein: CASRGLAGGTGELFF
CDR3 DNA: TGTGCCAGCAGGGGACTAGCGGGGGGCACCGGGGAGCTGTTTTTT

D gene: .
CDR3 length: 12
clone size: .
J gene: TRBJ2-7
V gene: TRBV10-3
CDR3 protein: CAILWTAYEQYF
CDR3 DNA: TGTGCCATACTATGGACAGCCTACGAGCAGTACTTC

D gene: .
CDR3 length: 14
clone size: .
J gene: TRBJ1-5
V gene: TRBV19
CDR3 protein: CASNTGRLHQPQHF
CDR3 DNA: TGTGCCAGTAACACAGGAAGATTGCATCAGCCCCAGCATTTT

D gene: .
CDR3 length: 12
clone size: .
J gene: TRBJ2-2
V gene: TRBV4-1
CDR3 protein: CASSPFGGELFF
CDR3 DNA: TGCGCCAGCAGCCCGTTCGGCGGGGAGCTGTTTTTT

D gene: TRBD1
CDR3 length: 15
clone size: .
J gene: TRBJ1-5
V gene: TRBV18
CDR3 protein: CASSFGTDSNQPQHF
CDR3 DNA: TGTGCCAGCTCATTTGGGACAGATAGCAATCAGCCCCAGCATTTT

D gene: TRBD2
CDR3 length: 16
clone size: .
J gene: TRBJ2-3
V gene: TRBV5-4
CDR3 protein: CASSSKLAGVADTQYF
CDR3 DNA: TGTGCCAGCAGCTCCAAACTAGCGGGAGTTGCAGATACGCAGTATTTT

D gene: TRBD1
CDR3 length: 15
clone size: .
J gene: TRBJ1-2
V gene: TRBV5-1
CDR3 protein: CASSFGQGGNYGYTF
CDR3 DNA: TGCGCCAGCAGCTTCGGACAGGGAGGAAACTATGGCTACACCTTC

D gene: TRBD2
CDR3 length: 14
clone size: .
J gene: TRBJ2-7
V gene: TRBV25-1
CDR3 protein: CASARSGTLYEQYF
CDR3 DNA: TGTGCCAGCGCCCGTAGCGGGACCCTCTACGAGCAGTACTTC

D gene: TRBD1
CDR3 length: 17
clone size: .
J gene: TRBJ2-7
V gene: TRBV7-8
CDR3 protein: CASTPFPGQGFFYEQYF
CDR3 DNA: TGTGCCAGCACCCCGTTTCCGGGACAGGGGTTTTTCTACGAGCAGTACTTC

D gene: .
CDR3 length: 15
clone size: .
J gene: TRBJ1-6
V gene: TRBV9
CDR3 protein: CASSVGPSPDSPLHF
CDR3 DNA: TGTGCCAGCAGCGTCGGACCTAGCCCCGATTCACCCCTCCACTTT

D gene: .
CDR3 length: 17
clone size: .
J gene: TRBJ2-1
V gene: TRBV7-2
CDR3 protein: CASSLVTQLQANNEQFF
CDR3 DNA: TGTGCCAGCAGCTTAGTAACACAACTGCAGGCGAACAATGAGCAGTTCTTC

D gene: TRBD2
CDR3 length: 16
clone size: once
J gene: TRBJ2-5
V gene: TRBV11-2
CDR3 protein: CASSPTGLAEQETQYF
CDR3 DNA: TGTGCCAGCAGCCCAACGGGACTAGCGGAGCAAGAGACCCAGTACTTC

D gene: .
CDR3 length: 16
clone size: .
J gene: TRBJ1-4
V gene: TRBV2
CDR3 protein: CASSVNWAGRDEKLFF
CDR3 DNA: TGTGCCAGCAGTGTTAACTGGGCAGGGAGGGATGAAAAACTGTTTTTT

D gene: .
CDR3 length: 11
clone size: .
J gene: TRBJ1-1
V gene: TRBV5-1
CDR3 protein: CASSADTEAFF
CDR3 DNA: TGCGCCAGCAGTGCGGACACTGAAGCTTTCTTT

D gene: .
CDR3 length: 15
clone size: .
J gene: TRBJ1-1
V gene: TRBV14
CDR3 protein: CASSLFGGGNGEAFF
CDR3 DNA: TGTGCCAGCAGCCTGTTCGGAGGAGGGAACGGTGAAGCTTTCTTT

D gene: .
CDR3 length: 15
clone size: .
J gene: TRBJ2-4
V gene: TRBV20-1
CDR3 protein: CSASPGHPIKNIQYF
CDR3 DNA: TGCAGTGCTAGTCCGGGACATCCAATCAAAAACATTCAGTACTTC

D gene: .
CDR3 length: 15
clone size: .
J gene: TRBJ1-2
V gene: TRBV7-8
CDR3 protein: CASSPRGESNYGYTF
CDR3 DNA: TGTGCCAGCAGCCCCAGGGGTGAATCTAACTATGGCTACACCTTC

D gene: .
CDR3 length: 16
clone size: .
J gene: TRBJ2-3
V gene: TRBV2
CDR3 protein: CASSEGGTRRTDTQYF
CDR3 DNA: TGTGCCAGCAGTGAAGGAGGAACTAGACGCACAGATACGCAGTATTTT

D gene: .
CDR3 length: 17
clone size: .
J gene: TRBJ1-5
V gene: TRBV15
CDR3 protein: CATSRDLQFRVSQPQHF
CDR3 DNA: TGTGCCACCAGCAGAGATCTCCAGTTCAGGGTTTCTCAGCCCCAGCATTTT

D gene: .
CDR3 length: 17
clone size: .
J gene: TRBJ2-1
V gene: TRBV7-2
CDR3 protein: CASSSFSQPGSYNEQFF
CDR3 DNA: TGTGCCAGCAGCTCGTTTTCCCAGCCGGGCTCCTACAATGAGCAGTTCTTC

D gene: TRBD1
CDR3 length: 15
clone size: .
J gene: TRBJ1-5
V gene: TRBV19
CDR3 protein: CASSLGQGKYQPQHF
CDR3 DNA: TGTGCCAGTAGCCTCGGACAGGGGAAATATCAGCCCCAGCATTTT

D gene: .
CDR3 length: 14
clone size: .
J gene: TRBJ1-2
V gene: TRBV3-1/TRBV3-2
CDR3 protein: CASSPWSHLGGYTF
CDR3 DNA: TGTGCCAGCAGCCCCTGGAGTCACCTCGGCGGCTACACCTTC

D gene: .
CDR3 length: 16
clone size: .
J gene: TRBJ2-3
V gene: TRBV7-6
CDR3 protein: CASSLALSGPTDTQYF
CDR3 DNA: TGTGCCAGCAGCTTAGCGCTCAGCGGGCCCACAGATACGCAGTATTTT

D gene: TRBD1
CDR3 length: 14
clone size: .
J gene: TRBJ1-5
V gene: TRBV9
CDR3 protein: CASSKGQGFQPQHF
CDR3 DNA: TGTGCCAGCAGCAAAGGACAGGGATTTCAGCCCCAGCATTTT

D gene: .
CDR3 length: 14
clone size: .
J gene: TRBJ1-3
V gene: TRBV7-9
CDR3 protein: CASSDRGSGNTIYF
CDR3 DNA: TGTGCCAGCAGTGACCGGGGCTCTGGAAACACCATATATTTT

D gene: .
CDR3 length: 13
clone size: .
J gene: TRBJ2-7
V gene: TRBV2
CDR3 protein: CASSPGRSYEQYF
CDR3 DNA: TGTGCCAGCAGCCCGGGTAGGTCCTACGAGCAGTACTTC

D gene: TRBD1
CDR3 length: 14
clone size: .
J gene: TRBJ1-1
V gene: TRBV18
CDR3 protein: CASSPTGMNTEAFF
CDR3 DNA: TGTGCCAGCTCACCGACAGGGATGAACACTGAAGCTTTCTTT

D gene: TRBD1
CDR3 length: 15
clone size: .
J gene: TRBJ1-1
V gene: TRBV4-3
CDR3 protein: CASSQYPGGNTEAFF
CDR3 DNA: TGCGCCAGCAGCCAATACCCAGGGGGGAACACTGAAGCTTTCTTT

D gene: .
CDR3 length: 15
clone size: .
J gene: TRBJ1-5
V gene: TRBV9
CDR3 protein: CASSARGGAHQPQHF
CDR3 DNA: TGTGCCAGCAGCGCGAGAGGAGGGGCTCATCAGCCCCAGCATTTT

D gene: .
CDR3 length: 17
clone size: once
J gene: TRBJ2-1
V gene: TRBV12-5
CDR3 protein: CASGLASGTHFQDEQFF
CDR3 DNA: TGTGCTAGTGGTTTGGCAAGCGGGACACACTTTCAAGATGAGCAGTTCTTC

D gene: .
CDR3 length: 15
clone size: .
J gene: TRBJ1-6
V gene: TRBV27
CDR3 protein: CASSFVSSYNSPLHF
CDR3 DNA: TGTGCCAGCAGTTTCGTGAGCTCCTATAATTCACCCCTCCACTTT

D gene: TRBD1
CDR3 length: 19
clone size: once
J gene: TRBJ2-1
V gene: TRBV7-2
CDR3 protein: CASSLLSLLRDRDNNEQFF
CDR3 DNA: TGTGCCAGCAGCTTACTTTCCTTGCTCCGGGACAGGGACAACAATGAGCAGTTCTTC

D gene: .
CDR3 length: 16
clone size: .
J gene: TRBJ1-1
V gene: TRBV4-1
CDR3 protein: CASSQVPRITNTEAFF
CDR3 DNA: TGCGCCAGCAGCCAAGTCCCTAGAATTACGAACACTGAAGCTTTCTTT

D gene: TRBD1
CDR3 length: 15
clone size: few
J gene: TRBJ2-7
V gene: TRBV28
CDR3 protein: CASSVPTGGVYEQYF
CDR3 DNA: TGTGCCAGCAGTGTACCGACAGGGGGCGTCTACGAGCAGTACTTC

D gene: TRBD1
CDR3 length: 13
clone size: .
J gene: TRBJ1-1
V gene: TRBV27
CDR3 protein: CASSRTGGTEAFF
CDR3 DNA: TGTGCCAGCAGCCGGACAGGGGGCACTGAAGCTTTCTTT

D gene: .
CDR3 length: 15
clone size: .
J gene: TRBJ2-7
V gene: TRBV5-6
CDR3 protein: CASSLGLLNHYEQYF
CDR3 DNA: TGTGCCAGCAGCTTAGGACTGCTCAACCACTACGAGCAGTACTTC

D gene: TRBD2
CDR3 length: 13
clone size: .
J gene: TRBJ2-7
V gene: TRBV28
CDR3 protein: CASSWTSDREQYF
CDR3 DNA: TGTGCCAGCAGCTGGACTAGCGACCGCGAGCAGTACTTC

D gene: .
CDR3 length: 13
clone size: .
J gene: TRBJ2-7
V gene: TRBV29-1
CDR3 protein: CSVEDLTTYEQYF
CDR3 DNA: TGCAGCGTTGAAGATCTCACAACCTACGAGCAGTACTTC

D gene: .
CDR3 length: 10
clone size: .
J gene: TRBJ1-2
V gene: TRBV25-1
CDR3 protein: CATLDNGYTF
CDR3 DNA: TGTGCCACCCTGGACAATGGCTACACCTTC

D gene: .
CDR3 length: 15
clone size: once
J gene: TRBJ1-6
V gene: TRBV10-2
CDR3 protein: CASSDDDAARSPLHF
CDR3 DNA: TGCGCCAGCAGTGATGACGACGCGGCGCGGTCACCCCTCCACTTT

D gene: .
CDR3 length: 14
clone size: .
J gene: TRBJ1-1
V gene: TRBV7-2
CDR3 protein: CASSLVGLNTEAFF
CDR3 DNA: TGTGCCAGCAGCTTGGTGGGCCTGAACACTGAAGCTTTCTTT

D gene: TRBD1
CDR3 length: 14
clone size: .
J gene: TRBJ2-5
V gene: TRBV5-1
CDR3 protein: CASSGTGRQETQYF
CDR3 DNA: TGCGCCAGCAGCGGGACAGGGCGACAAGAGACCCAGTACTTC

D gene: .
CDR3 length: 11
clone size: .
J gene: TRBJ1-1
V gene: TRBV12-3/TRBV12-4
CDR3 protein: CASSRRGPAFF
CDR3 DNA: TGTGCCAGCAGCCGGAGAGGGCCAGCTTTCTTT

D gene: .
CDR3 length: 12
clone size: .
J gene: TRBJ1-6
V gene: TRBV6-2/TRBV6-3
CDR3 protein: CASSYGSSPLHF
CDR3 DNA: TGTGCCAGCAGTTACGGGAGTTCACCCCTCCACTTT

D gene: TRBD1
CDR3 length: 14
clone size: .
J gene: TRBJ1-2
V gene: TRBV4-1
CDR3 protein: CASSHLGGLDGYTF
CDR3 DNA: TGCGCCAGCAGCCACCTAGGGGGCCTCGATGGCTACACCTTC

D gene: TRBD1
CDR3 length: 14
clone size: few
J gene: TRBJ1-2
V gene: TRBV9
CDR3 protein: CASRGQATNYGYTF
CDR3 DNA: TGTGCCAGCAGGGGACAGGCGACGAACTATGGCTACACCTTC

D gene: .
CDR3 length: 12
clone size: .
J gene: TRBJ2-2
V gene: TRBV3-1/TRBV3-2
CDR3 protein: CASSQSGRELFF
CDR3 DNA: TGTGCCAGCAGCCAAAGTGGCCGGGAGCTGTTTTTT

D gene: TRBD1
CDR3 length: 14
clone size: .
J gene: TRBJ2-7
V gene: TRBV2
CDR3 protein: CASSVQGAYHEQYF
CDR3 DNA: TGTGCCAGCAGTGTCCAGGGGGCTTACCACGAGCAGTACTTC

D gene: .
CDR3 length: 12
clone size: .
J gene: TRBJ1-1
V gene: TRBV10-1
CDR3 protein: CASSESGGSAFF
CDR3 DNA: TGCGCCAGCAGTGAGAGTGGAGGCTCAGCTTTCTTT

D gene: .
CDR3 length: 16
clone size: .
J gene: TRBJ1-5
V gene: TRBV28
CDR3 protein: CASSQESSYSNQPQHF
CDR3 DNA: TGTGCCAGCAGCCAGGAAAGTAGTTATAGCAATCAGCCCCAGCATTTT